This T cell receptor (beta chain) derives from a study of OX40 agonist ivuxolimab in advanced cancers. The study in broad terms: Ivuxolimab was a fully human IgG2 agonistic monoclonal antibody targeting the costimulatory receptor OX40 (CD134). The dose-escalation cohort was 80% to 90% male with a mean age of approximately 60 years, ranging from roughly 23 to 79. Peripheral TCRbeta sequencing was intended to test whether TCR sequence diversity was altered and clonal T-cell expansion was caused by ivuxolimab. Prior anti-PD-1, anti-PD-L1 or anti-CTLA-4 therapy was permitted, and approximately 40% of dose-escalation patients had received checkpoint inhibitors. Partial responses were achieved by three dose-escalation patients, of whom one had hepatocellular carcinoma and two had cutaneous melanoma. Of the roughly 50 dose-escalation patients, hepatocellular carcinoma was present in around 20, melanoma in about 15, renal cell carcinoma in 9 and head and neck cancer in 9. Intravenous ivuxolimab was administered to patients every 2 weeks at six dose levels: 0.01, 0.1, 0.3, 1.5, 3 and 10 mg/kg. The paper describes the monotherapy dose-escalation part (N of about 52 patients) of the phase I trial of ivuxolimab.

Points on this clone: The antigen it binds to is not known. No base quality information exists; no much larger clone differs at one position.

The trial excluded patients who had a history of autoimmune disease or were on systemic immunosuppression. Peripheral blood for TCR sequencing was collected from all dose cohorts at baseline, on cycle 4 day 1, and on cycle 7 day 1. The samples were taken from a phase I, first-in-human, multicenter, open-label dose-escalation trial of ivuxolimab. Adults with locally advanced or metastatic melanoma, renal cell carcinoma, hepatocellular carcinoma or head and neck squamous cell carcinoma were enrolled in the trial. Before TCR sequencing, CD4+ and CD8+ T cells were separately sorted from peripheral blood. The CDR3 goes from the cysteine to the phenylalanine over 13 residues. Of all the DNA, just the CDR3 is kept, 39 bases in frame from base 1. CDR1 and CDR2 are drawn from the germline V gene: MNHEY, SVGAGI. V is cut by 2 bases and J by 13 bases, and the space between the germline ends is 12 bases. Here is what the overall study found, with its caveats: Low levels of normalized T-cell clonal expansion were also seen in some patients who did not respond. At doses of 0.1 to 3.0 mg/kg, clonal expansion of both CD4+ and CD8+ T cells in blood was seen between baseline and week 6. After ivuxolimab, more expanded clones were found on average in CD8+ T cells than in CD4+ T cells. Partial responders in the 0.1-3.0 mg/kg groups had among the lowest normalized peripheral clonal expansion, especially among CD8+ T cells. The antigen specificity of the clonally expanded peripheral T cells was not determined.

Genomic DNA was extracted from sorted cells for sequencing of the TCRbeta CDR3 region. The immunoSEQ Assay was used to sequence the TCRbeta CDR3 regions. This is the immuneACCESS table as TCRdb keeps it, with only in-frame sequences that have V and J called. A part of the clones is gone; compared with another copy, unresolved V genes explain less than half, and the rest is unexplained. This sample has under 35,000 clones in its table, and over 80% of those were observed once. 20% to 25% of the sample is taken by the ten largest. The rearranged segments are TRBV6-5 and TRBJ1-6, with an unclear D gene assignment. The receptor was derived from an adult with an advanced solid tumor such as melanoma, head and neck, liver or kidney cancer. Here the sequenced sample was CD4+ or CD8+ T cells sorted from blood, taken in a trial of the OX40 agonist ivuxolimab. Here the CDR3 is given as CASSYEGSSPLHF. The nucleotide sequence reads TGTGCCAGCAGTTACGAGGGTAGTTCCCCCCTCCACTTT.